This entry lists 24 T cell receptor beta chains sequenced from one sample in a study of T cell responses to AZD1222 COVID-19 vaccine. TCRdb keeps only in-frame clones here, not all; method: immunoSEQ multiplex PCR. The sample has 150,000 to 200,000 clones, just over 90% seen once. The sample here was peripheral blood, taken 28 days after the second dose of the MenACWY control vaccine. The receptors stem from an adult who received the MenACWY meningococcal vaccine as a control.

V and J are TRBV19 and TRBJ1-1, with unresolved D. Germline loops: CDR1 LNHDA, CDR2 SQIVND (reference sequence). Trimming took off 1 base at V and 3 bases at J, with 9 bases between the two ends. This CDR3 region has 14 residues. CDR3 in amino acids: CASSIVGRYTEAFF. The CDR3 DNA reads TGTGCCAGTAGTATAGTGGGCAGGTACACTGAAGCTTTCTTT.

Written as DNA, the CDR3 is TGTGCCAGCGCCCGGGGGTACGGATACGAGCAGTACTTC. Translating it yields CASARGYGYEQYF. The genes are TRBV12-3 or TRBV12-4 and TRBJ2-7; D possibly corresponds to TRBD2 (6 bases). The CDR3 totals 13 residues. The V gene lost 8 bases and the J gene lost 4 bases, with 15 bases spanning the gap.

CDR3 in DNA: TGTGCCAGTTCGCTCCTAGCGGGACTTTACAATGAGCAGTTCTTC. Translation gives CASSLLAGLYNEQFF. The chain is built from TRBV19 and TRBJ2-1; 9 positions match TRBD2. J was trimmed by 4 bases and V by 8 bases; bases with no gene match: 9. CDR1 and CDR2 (germline): LNHDA, SQIVND (reference sequence). The CDR3 runs 15 residues.

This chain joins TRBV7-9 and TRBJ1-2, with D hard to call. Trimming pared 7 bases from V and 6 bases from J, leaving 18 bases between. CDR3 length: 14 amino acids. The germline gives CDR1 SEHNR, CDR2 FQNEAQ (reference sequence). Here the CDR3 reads CASKGIRGADGYTF. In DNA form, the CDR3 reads TGTGCCAGCAAAGGGATCCGGGGAGCGGATGGCTACACCTTC.

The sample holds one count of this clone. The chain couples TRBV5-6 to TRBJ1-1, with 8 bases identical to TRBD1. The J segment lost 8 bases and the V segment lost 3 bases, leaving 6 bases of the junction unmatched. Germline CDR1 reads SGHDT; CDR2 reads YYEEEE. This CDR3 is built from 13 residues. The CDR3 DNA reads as TGTGCCAGCAGCTGGACAGGGAGGAAGGAAGCTTTCTTT. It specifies CASSWTGRKEAFF.

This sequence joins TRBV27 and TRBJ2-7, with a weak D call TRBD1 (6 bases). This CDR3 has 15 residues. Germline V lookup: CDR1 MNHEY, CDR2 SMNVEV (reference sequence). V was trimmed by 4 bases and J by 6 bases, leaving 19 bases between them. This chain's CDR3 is CASSSSGTRRSEQYF. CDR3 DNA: TGTGCCAGCAGTTCCTCCGGGACACGAAGATCCGAGCAGTACTTC.

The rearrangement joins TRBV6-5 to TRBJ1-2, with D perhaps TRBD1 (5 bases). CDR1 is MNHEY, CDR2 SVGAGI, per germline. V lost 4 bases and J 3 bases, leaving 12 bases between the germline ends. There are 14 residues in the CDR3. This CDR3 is CASSWSRAHYGYTF. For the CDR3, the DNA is TGTGCCAGCAGTTGGAGCAGGGCGCACTATGGCTACACCTTC.

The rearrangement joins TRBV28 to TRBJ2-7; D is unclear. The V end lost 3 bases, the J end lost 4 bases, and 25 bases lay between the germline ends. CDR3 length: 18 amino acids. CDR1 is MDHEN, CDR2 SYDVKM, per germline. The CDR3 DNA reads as TGTGCCAGCAGTTTGGTTCCCAGTATTGCGTGGAATGGGTACGAGCAGTACTTC. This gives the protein CASSLVPSIAWNGYEQYF.

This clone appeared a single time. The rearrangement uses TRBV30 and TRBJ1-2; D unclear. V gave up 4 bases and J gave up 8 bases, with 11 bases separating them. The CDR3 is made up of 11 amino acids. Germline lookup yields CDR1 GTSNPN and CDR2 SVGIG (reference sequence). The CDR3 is CAWNGRGGYTF. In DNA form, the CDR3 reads TGTGCCTGGAACGGGAGAGGGGGCTACACCTTC.

CDR3 coding DNA: TGTGCCAGCAGCATTGACCCCGGGTCAGGTACGCAGTATTTT. It codes for CASSIDPGSGTQYF. This chain connects TRBV5-5 to TRBJ2-3; D unclear. CDR1 and CDR2 from the germline V gene are SGHKS and YYEKEE (reference sequence). V was cut by 4 bases and J by 8 bases, with 17 bases left in between. The CDR3 is made up of 14 amino acids.

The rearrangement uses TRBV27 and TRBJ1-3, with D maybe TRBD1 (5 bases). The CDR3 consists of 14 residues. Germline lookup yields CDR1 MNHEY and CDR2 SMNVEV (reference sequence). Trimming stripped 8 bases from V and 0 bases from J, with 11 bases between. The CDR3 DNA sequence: TGTGCCAGCTCTAGACAGAGCTCTGGAAACACCATATATTTT. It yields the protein CASSRQSSGNTIYF.

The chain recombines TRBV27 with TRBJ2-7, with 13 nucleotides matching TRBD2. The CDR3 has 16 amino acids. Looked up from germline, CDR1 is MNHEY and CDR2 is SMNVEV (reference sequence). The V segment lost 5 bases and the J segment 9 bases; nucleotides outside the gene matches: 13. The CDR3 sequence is CASSPRGGTSGTGQYF. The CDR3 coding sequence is TGTGCCAGCAGTCCCCGGGGGGGGACTAGCGGGACAGGGCAGTACTTC.

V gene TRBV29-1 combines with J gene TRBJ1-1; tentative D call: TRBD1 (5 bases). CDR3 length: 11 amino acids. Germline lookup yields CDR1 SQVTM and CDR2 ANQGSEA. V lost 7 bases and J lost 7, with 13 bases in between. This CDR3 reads CSGGAVDEAFF. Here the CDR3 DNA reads TGCAGCGGAGGGGCAGTAGATGAAGCTTTCTTT.

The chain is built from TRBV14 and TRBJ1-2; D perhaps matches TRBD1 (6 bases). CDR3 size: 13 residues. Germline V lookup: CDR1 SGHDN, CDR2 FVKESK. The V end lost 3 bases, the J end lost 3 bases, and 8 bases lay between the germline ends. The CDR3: CASSQQGYYGYTF. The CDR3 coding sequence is TGTGCCAGCAGCCAGCAGGGGTACTATGGCTACACCTTC. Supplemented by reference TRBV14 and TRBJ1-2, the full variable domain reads EAGVTQFPSHSVIEKGQTVTLRCDPISGHDNLYWYRRVMGKEIKFLLHFVKESKQDESGMPNNRFLAERTGGTYSTLKVQPAELEDSGVYFCASSQQGYYGYTFGSGTRLTVV.

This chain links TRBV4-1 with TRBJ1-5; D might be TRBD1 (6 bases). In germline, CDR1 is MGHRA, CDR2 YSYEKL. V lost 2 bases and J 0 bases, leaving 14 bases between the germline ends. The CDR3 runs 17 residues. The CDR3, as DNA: TGCGCCAGCAGCCAATCTGGAGGGGGGAGTAGCAATCAGCCCCAGCATTTT. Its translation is CASSQSGGGSSNQPQHF.

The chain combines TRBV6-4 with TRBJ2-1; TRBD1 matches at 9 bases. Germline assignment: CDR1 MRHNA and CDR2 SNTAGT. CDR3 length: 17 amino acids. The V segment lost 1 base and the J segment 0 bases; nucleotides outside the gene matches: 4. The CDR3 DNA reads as TGTGCCAGCAGTGACTTCTACAGGGGGCGCTCCTACAATGAGCAGTTCTTC. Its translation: CASSDFYRGRSYNEQFF.

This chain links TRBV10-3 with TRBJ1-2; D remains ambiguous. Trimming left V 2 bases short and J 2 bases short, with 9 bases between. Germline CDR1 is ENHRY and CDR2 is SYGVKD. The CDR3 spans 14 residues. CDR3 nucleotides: TGTGCCATCAGTGAGCGGGTCGGGAACTATGGCTACACCTTC. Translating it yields CAISERVGNYGYTF.

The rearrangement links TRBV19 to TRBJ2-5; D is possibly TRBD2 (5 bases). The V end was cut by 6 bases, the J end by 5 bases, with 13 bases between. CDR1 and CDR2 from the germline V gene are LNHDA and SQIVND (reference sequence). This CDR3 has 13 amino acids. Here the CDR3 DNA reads TGTGCCAGTAGCTTTTCCACGGGGGAGACCCAGTACTTC. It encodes CASSFSTGETQYF.

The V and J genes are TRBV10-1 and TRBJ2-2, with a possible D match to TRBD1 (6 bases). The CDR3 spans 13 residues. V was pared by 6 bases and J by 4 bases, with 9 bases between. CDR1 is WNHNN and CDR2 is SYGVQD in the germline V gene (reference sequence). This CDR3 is CASSVTGTGELFF. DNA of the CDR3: TGCGCCAGCAGCGTGACAGGCACCGGGGAGCTGTTTTTT.

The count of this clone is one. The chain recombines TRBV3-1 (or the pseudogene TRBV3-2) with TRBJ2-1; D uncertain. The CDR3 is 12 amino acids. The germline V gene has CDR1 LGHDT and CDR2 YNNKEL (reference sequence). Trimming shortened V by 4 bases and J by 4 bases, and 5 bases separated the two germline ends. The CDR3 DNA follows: TGTGCCAGCAGCCTTCCATACAATGAGCAGTTCTTC. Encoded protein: CASSLPYNEQFF.

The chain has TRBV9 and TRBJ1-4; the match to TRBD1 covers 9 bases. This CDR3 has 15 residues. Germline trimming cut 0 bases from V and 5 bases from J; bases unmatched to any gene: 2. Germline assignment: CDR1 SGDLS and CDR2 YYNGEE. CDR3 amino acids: CASSVVGTGNEKLFF. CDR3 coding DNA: TGTGCCAGCAGCGTAGTAGGGACAGGGAATGAAAAACTGTTTTTT. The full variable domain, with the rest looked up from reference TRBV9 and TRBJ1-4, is DSGVTQTPKHLITATGQRVTLRCSPRSGDLSVYWYQQSLDQGLQFLIQYYNGEERAKGNILERFSAQQFPDLHSELNLSSLELGDSALYFCASSVVGTGNEKLFFGSGTQLSVL.

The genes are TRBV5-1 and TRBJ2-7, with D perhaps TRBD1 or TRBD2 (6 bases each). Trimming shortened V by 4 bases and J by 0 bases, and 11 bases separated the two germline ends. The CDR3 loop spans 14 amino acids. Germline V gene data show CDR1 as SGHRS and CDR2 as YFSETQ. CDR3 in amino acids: CASSLEGGSYEQYF. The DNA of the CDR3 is TGCGCCAGCAGCCTCGAGGGGGGCTCCTACGAGCAGTACTTC.

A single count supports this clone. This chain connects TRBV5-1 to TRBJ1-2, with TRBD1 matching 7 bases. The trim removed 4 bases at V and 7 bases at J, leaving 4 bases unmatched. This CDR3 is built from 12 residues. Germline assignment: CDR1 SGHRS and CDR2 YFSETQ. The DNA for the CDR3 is TGCGCCAGCAGCCCGGGACAGTTTGGCTACACCTTC. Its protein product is CASSPGQFGYTF. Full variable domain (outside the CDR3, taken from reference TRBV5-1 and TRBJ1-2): KAGVTQTPRYLIKTRGQQVTLSCSPISGHRSVSWYQQTPGQGLQFLFEYFSETQRNKGNFPGRFSGRQFSNSRSEMNVSTLELGDSALYLCASSPGQFGYTFGSGTRLTVV.

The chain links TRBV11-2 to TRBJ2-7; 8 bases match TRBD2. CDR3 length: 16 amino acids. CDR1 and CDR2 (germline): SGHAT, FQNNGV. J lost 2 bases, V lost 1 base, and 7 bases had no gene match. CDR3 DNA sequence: TGTGCCAGCAGCTTAGCCCCCCCGGGGGGGCCCTACGAGCAGTACTTC. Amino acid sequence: CASSLAPPGGPYEQYF.